This T cell receptor (beta chain) comes out of a study of monozygotic twins with inflammatory bowel disease. Findings and caveats of the study: No difference was seen in repertoire similarity between concordant and discordant twins, possibly from limited power.

The CDR3 is 13 amino acids. Germline-derived CDR1 and CDR2 are LNHNV and YYDKDF (reference sequence). Comments on this clonotype: Its target is unknown.

PCR of TCRalpha and TCRbeta cDNA was nested, with two rounds of roughly 16 and 10 cycles. TCRdb reprocessed the 5' RACE reads; each CDR3 protein has one entry and no DNA is given. Here the sample table reports approximately 400,000 distinct CDR3 sequences. The sequence derives from a human donor with ulcerative colitis or Crohn's disease, or a healthy co-twin of an affected twin (not recorded which). The sequencing input was blood. This sequence joins TRBV15 and TRBJ1-4. The CDR3 region is CATSRDQYEKLFF.